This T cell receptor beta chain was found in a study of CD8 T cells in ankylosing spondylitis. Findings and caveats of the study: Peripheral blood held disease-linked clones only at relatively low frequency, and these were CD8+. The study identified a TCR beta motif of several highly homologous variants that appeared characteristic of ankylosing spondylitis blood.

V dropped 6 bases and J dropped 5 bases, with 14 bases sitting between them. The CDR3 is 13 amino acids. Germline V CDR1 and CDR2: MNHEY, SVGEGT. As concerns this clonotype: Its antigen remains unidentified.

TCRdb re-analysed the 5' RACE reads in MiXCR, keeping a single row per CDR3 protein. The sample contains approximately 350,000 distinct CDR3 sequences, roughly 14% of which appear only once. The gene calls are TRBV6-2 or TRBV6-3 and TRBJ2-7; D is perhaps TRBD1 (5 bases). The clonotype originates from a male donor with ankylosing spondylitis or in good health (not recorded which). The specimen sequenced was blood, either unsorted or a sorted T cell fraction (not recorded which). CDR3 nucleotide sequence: TGTGCCAGCAGACGTAGGGGAATCCACGAGCAGTACTTC. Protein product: CASRRRGIHEQYF.